The 24 T cell receptor beta chains below come from one sample, sequenced in a study of blood T cell repertoires in COVID-19. TCRdb's table, derived via immunoSEQ multiplex PCR, lists solely in-frame clones and lacks some. The sample consists of tens of thousands of clones, 88% of them appearing once. The sample taken for sequencing was PBMCs or T cells enriched from blood (not recorded which). The receptors were sampled from a woman between 40 and 50 years old who had recovered from COVID-19.

The CDR3 nucleotides read TGCGCCAGCAGCCAAGATCGGGGGGCATATAATTCACCCCTCCACTTT. Encoded protein: CASSQDRGAYNSPLHF. The V call is TRBV4-1, the J call TRBJ1-6; D is perhaps TRBD1 (6 bases). The CDR3 is made up of 16 amino acids. From germline, CDR1 is MGHRA and CDR2 YSYEKL. V was shortened by 0 bases and J by 4 bases, with 10 bases between the two germline ends.

In nucleotides, the CDR3 is TGTGCCAGCAGCTTAGCTAGGACAGGGAACTATGGCTACACCTTC. It yields the protein CASSLARTGNYGYTF. The chain links TRBV7-8 to TRBJ1-2; 8 bases agree with TRBD1. Trimming took 0 bases from V and 2 from J; bases not matched to a gene: 2. CDR1 SGHVS and CDR2 FQNEAQ come from the germline V gene. CDR3 length: 15 residues.

The chain combines TRBV12-5 with TRBJ2-7; 13 nucleotides line up with TRBD2. The CDR3 is 17 residues long. Germline V lookup: CDR1 LGHNT, CDR2 FRNRAP. J lost 7 bases, V lost 8 bases, and 17 bases had no gene match. Written as DNA, the CDR3 is TGTGCTAGTTCCTCGAAAGGACTAGCGGGGGAACTAGCTGAGCAGTACTTC. It specifies CASSSKGLAGELAEQYF.

The CDR3 spells CASSLKATQYF. The CDR3 nucleotides are TGCGCCAGCAGCTTGAAAGCGACCCAGTACTTC. The genes are TRBV5-1 and TRBJ2-5, with D unclear. The germline gives CDR1 SGHRS, CDR2 YFSETQ. The CDR3 spans 11 residues. Trimming removed 1 base at V and 7 bases at J, with 5 bases between.

The rearrangement joins TRBV6-6 to TRBJ2-5, with a weak D call TRBD2 (6 bases). The CDR3 spans 12 residues. Germline V CDR1 and CDR2: MNHNY, SVGAGI (reference sequence). The ends were cut back, 2 bases at V and 9 bases at J, with 10 bases in the middle. As DNA, the CDR3 is TGTGCCAGCAGTTACCTTACGGGGGCCCAGTACTTC. It translates to CASSYLTGAQYF.

Here the CDR3 DNA reads TGCGCCAGCAGCTTGGCCGGGACAGGGGTATCTGGAAACACCATATATTTT. Translating it yields CASSLAGTGVSGNTIYF. This chain links TRBV5-1 with TRBJ1-3, with 10 bases lining up with TRBD1. Germline V gives CDR1 SGHRS, CDR2 YFSETQ. The CDR3 loop spans 17 amino acids. With V trimmed by 0 bases and J by 1 base, 4 bases remained unmatched.

J is TRBJ1-1 and V is TRBV19, with D unresolved. The CDR3 has 16 amino acids. Germline V gene sequence: CDR1 LNHDA, CDR2 SQIVND (reference sequence). Trimming removed 4 bases from V and 1 base from J, with 16 bases in between. CDR3: CASSTRTEWWNTEAFF. In nucleotides, the CDR3 is TGTGCCAGTAGTACTCGAACAGAGTGGTGGAACACTGAAGCTTTCTTT. Variable domain in full (rest from reference TRBV19 and TRBJ1-1): DGGITQSPKYLFRKEGQNVTLSCEQNLNHDAMYWYRQDPGQGLRLIYYSQIVNDFQKGDIAEGYSVSREKKESFPLTVTSAQKNPTAFYLCASSTRTEWWNTEAFFGQGTRLTVV.

The genes are TRBV21-1 and TRBJ2-5; the table's TRBD2 call for D was not verified on the DNA. TRBV21-1 is listed as a pseudogene. This CDR3 region has 14 residues. The CDR3 region is CASSKGGGGETQYF. In DNA form, the CDR3 reads TGTGCCAGCAGCAAAGGCGGGGGGGGTGAGACCCAGTACTTC.

The CDR3 DNA follows: TGTGCCAGCAGCTTGTTCGTGACAGCAGGATTCCAAGAGACCCAGTACTTC. Translated: CASSLFVTAGFQETQYF. This chain links TRBV5-6 with TRBJ2-5; D is perhaps TRBD1 (5 bases). V was shortened by 1 base and J by 1 base, with 17 bases between the two germline ends. CDR1 and CDR2 (germline): SGHDT, YYEEEE. This CDR3 contains 17 residues.

This chain joins TRBV7-9 and TRBJ2-7; TRBD1 matches 7 bases. The germline gives CDR1 SEHNR, CDR2 FQNEAQ (reference sequence). The CDR3 runs to 18 residues. The ends lost 4 bases at V and 4 bases at J; junction bases unmatched: 19. The DNA of the CDR3 is TGTGCCAGCAGCTCAACTTCCGGGACAGCTTCTCGTGATTACGAGCAGTACTTC. Protein: CASSSTSGTASRDYEQYF.

Here the CDR3 DNA reads TGTGCCAGCAGCTTCCGTGACCCAGGGGCCGGGGAGCTGTTTTTT. The encoded protein is CASSFRDPGAGELFF. This chain uses TRBV5-5 with TRBJ2-2, with a possible D match to TRBD1 (6 bases). This CDR3 is built from 15 residues. The V gene's germline CDR1 is SGHKS and CDR2 YYEKEE (reference sequence). V lost 2 bases to trimming and J lost 6 bases, with 14 bases between them.

The genes are TRBV5-4 and TRBJ1-1; weak D call: TRBD1 (5 bases). The CDR3 has 14 residues. Looked up from germline, CDR1 is SGHNT and CDR2 is YYREEE (reference sequence). Between the trimmed V and J ends, which lost 3 bases and 3 bases, there was a span of 12 bases. The CDR3 DNA is TGTGCCAGCAGCTCGGAGCTCAGGGACACTGAAGCTTTCTTT. This gives the protein CASSSELRDTEAFF.

V usage is TRBV25-1 and J usage is TRBJ1-4; TRBD1 agrees at 10 bases. In germline, CDR1 is MGHDK, CDR2 SYGVNS. V lost 0 bases and J lost 7; bases outside the gene matches: 5. This CDR3 has 16 amino acids. The CDR3 sequence: CASSEYGTGAAEKLFF. The CDR3 coding sequence is TGTGCCAGCAGTGAATACGGGACAGGGGCCGCTGAAAAACTGTTTTTT.

CDR3 protein: CSASMRGGGSEQYF. The CDR3 DNA follows: TGCAGTGCTAGTATGCGGGGGGGCGGATCCGAGCAGTACTTC. V is TRBV20-1 and J is TRBJ2-7; 9 bases are shared with TRBD2. This CDR3 region has 14 residues. Losses at the gene ends were 3 bases for V and 6 bases for J; bases not matched to a gene: 9. Germline V gene sequence: CDR1 DFQATT, CDR2 SNEGSKA (reference sequence).

Concerning this clone: A read error may account for a junction end that differs from germline. The rearrangement uses TRBV11-2 and TRBJ1-2; D unclear. CDR1 and CDR2 from the germline V gene are SGHAT and FQNNGV. This CDR3 region has 12 residues. The CDR3 here is CASSLNGYGYTF. The CDR3 nucleotides are TGTGCAAGCAGCTTGAACGGCTATGGCTACACCTTC.

The CDR3 DNA reads TGTGCCAGCAGTTTATTCCGGACTTACGAGCAGTACTTC. Amino acids: CASSLFRTYEQYF. V is TRBV27 and J is TRBJ2-7; a possible D gene is TRBD2 (5 bases). The CDR3 runs to 13 residues. V dropped 1 base and J dropped 4 bases, with 8 bases sitting between them. The germline CDR1 and CDR2 sequences are MNHEY and SMNVEV (reference sequence).

The CDR3 reads CASSVYHGVGQFF. For the CDR3, the DNA is TGTGCCAGCTCAGTTTATCACGGGGTGGGGCAGTTCTTC. J is TRBJ2-1 and V is TRBV28; a possible D gene is TRBD2 (5 bases). This CDR3 is built from 13 residues. CDR1 and CDR2 from the germline V gene are MDHEN and SYDVKM. Trimming took off 8 bases at V and 12 bases at J, with 20 bases between the two ends.

CDR3 loop: CASSPNSNQPQHF. CDR3 nucleotide sequence: TGTGCCAGCAGCCCAAATAGCAATCAGCCCCAGCATTTT. The V call is TRBV12-3 or TRBV12-4, the J call TRBJ1-5; no reliable D call. V was pared by 6 bases and J by 0 bases, with 6 bases between. This CDR3 is 13 amino acids long.

The chain recombines TRBV25-1 with TRBJ1-5; 10 nucleotides align to TRBD1. J gave up 3 bases and V 4 bases, and 3 bases lay outside the gene matches. The CDR3 extends over 15 amino acids. CDR1 is MGHDK, CDR2 SYGVNS, per germline. The CDR3: CASSGGQGHNQPQHF. CDR3 coding DNA: TGTGCCAGCAGTGGGGGACAGGGGCACAATCAGCCCCAGCATTTT. Filled out from reference TRBV25-1 and TRBJ1-5, the complete variable domain reads EADIYQTPRYLVIGTGKKITLECSQTMGHDKMYWYQQDPGMELHLIHYSYGVNSTEKGDLSSESTVSRIRTEHFPLTLESARPSHTSQYLCASSGGQGHNQPQHFGDGTRLSIL.

The V gene is TRBV11-3, the J gene TRBJ2-3; 11 bases are shared with TRBD2. Germline assignment: CDR1 SGHNT and CDR2 YENEEA. The CDR3 is 18 residues long. Trimming at V came to 4 bases and at J to 2 bases, leaving 11 bases not matched to a gene. CDR3 in DNA: TGTGCCAGCAGCTCTTCCCGTCTAGCGGGGGGTCTCACAGATACGCAGTATTTT. Its translation is CASSSSRLAGGLTDTQYF.

This chain joins TRBV11-1 and TRBJ2-3; 9 nucleotides align to TRBD2. The CDR3 contains 15 residues. The germline V gene encodes CDR1 SGHAT and CDR2 FQDESV (reference sequence). V trimming: 1 base; J trimming: 7 bases; junction bases outside the gene matches: 6. CDR3 in DNA: TGTGCCAGCAGCTTAGTTGTTAGCGGGGGATATACGCAGTATTTT. Translating gives CASSLVVSGGYTQYF.

This clone occurred once. The V and J genes are TRBV14 and TRBJ1-5; D uncertain. Germline V gives CDR1 SGHDN, CDR2 FVKESK. The ends were cut back, 8 bases at V and 7 bases at J, with 12 bases in the middle. The CDR3 spans 12 residues. CDR3 nucleotide sequence: TGTGCCAGCTATTACAGTGGGCAGCCCCAGCATTTT. Translating gives CASYYSGQPQHF.

The rearrangement links TRBV28 to TRBJ1-5; tentatively, D is TRBD1 (5 bases). Trimming took 8 bases from V and 0 from J, leaving 14 bases between them. This CDR3 region has 15 residues. Looked up from germline, CDR1 is MDHEN and CDR2 is SYDVKM. CDR3 nucleotides: TGTGCCAGCCGACGCGGGGGAAATAGCAATCAGCCCCAGCATTTT. Its protein product is CASRRGGNSNQPQHF.

This sequence joins TRBV29-1 and TRBJ1-2, with TRBD1 matching 12 bases. CDR3 length: 15 amino acids. From germline, CDR1 is SQVTM and CDR2 ANQGSEA. After removal of 3 bases from V and 3 bases from J, the junction contained 5 bases not matched to a gene. This chain's CDR3 is CSVEPGQGADYGYTF. In nucleotides, the CDR3 is TGCAGCGTTGAGCCGGGACAGGGGGCGGACTATGGCTACACCTTC.